In this sample, the clone carrying this T cell receptor (beta chain) turned up many times. Antigen unknown. Amplified TCR beta CDR3 regions derived from RNA transcripts. The HTBI primer set drove a first-round RT-PCR of the TCR CDR3. TCRdb reanalysed the multiplex PCR reads using MiXCR and keeps one entry per CDR3 protein. The sample has about 380,000 distinct CDR3 sequences; roughly 12% are singletons. This record comes from a study of T cells in Graves' hyperthyroidism and ophthalmopathy. Background on the study: Before treatment of any kind, peripheral blood was taken at initial diagnosis.

Newly diagnosed patients aged 18 to 65 had hyperthyroidism of under 2 months' duration. Findings and caveats of the study: Most thyroid-expanded clonotypes above 0.001 were also found in blood.

Per germline, CDR1 SGHTA and CDR2 FQGNSA. V lost 4 bases to trimming and J lost 3 bases, with 16 bases between them. CDR3 length: 15 amino acids. The chain has TRBV7-2 and TRBJ2-7; possibly TRBD1 or TRBD2 for D (6 bases each). Source material: blood. The receptor comes from a young man with Graves' hyperthyroidism that later progressed to Graves' ophthalmopathy. For the CDR3, the DNA is TGTGCCAGCAGCTCAAATGCGGGACATTACTACGAGCAGTACTTC. Translating it yields CASSSNAGHYYEQYF.